This is a list of T cell receptor beta chains from one sample in a study of technical replicates of blood from several donors. Repertoires were generated with immunoSEQ multiplex PCR, while TCRdb's copy carries only in-frame clones and drops some. The sample yields 50,000 to 80,000 clones, 88% seen once. Sequenced: PBMCs. The receptors were sampled from a human donor in good health. Some clones in this sample may be carry-over from other donors' samples. Each CDR3 is given with its conserved first and last residue. Fields, in order: J gene, clone size, D gene, V gene, CDR3 protein, CDR3 DNA. The D gene is left open where the match is weak. The listing skips clone size in some rows; elsewhere it reads once, few, many or a size class.

TRBJ2-1,NA,TRBD2,TRBV18,CASSPPSGRANNEQFF,TGTGCCAGCTCACCCCCTAGCGGGAGGGCCAACAATGAGCAGTTCTTC
TRBJ2-6,NA,NA,TRBV5-1,CASSDDRVPISGANVLTF,TGCGCCAGCAGTGACGACCGGGTCCCAATCTCTGGGGCCAACGTCCTGACTTTC
TRBJ2-7,NA,NA,TRBV18,CASSPGFGRAEEQYF,TGTGCCAGCTCACCTGGGTTTGGCAGGGCGGAGGAGCAGTACTTC
TRBJ1-2,few,TRBD1,TRBV7-9,CASSSWTGDYGYTF,TGTGCCAGCAGCTCATGGACAGGGGACTATGGCTACACCTTC
TRBJ2-2,once,TRBD2,TRBV7-2,CASMRTSGGRGIGELFF,TGTGCCAGCATGCGGACTAGCGGGGGCCGGGGAATCGGGGAGCTGTTTTTT
TRBJ2-2,NA,NA,TRBV5-1,CASSLDGGNTGELFF,TGCGCCAGCAGCTTGGACGGGGGGAACACCGGGGAGCTGTTTTTT
TRBJ1-5,NA,NA,TRBV9,CASSPAGGSQPQHF,TGTGCCAGCAGCCCCGCGGGGGGATCTCAGCCCCAGCATTTT
TRBJ2-7,NA,NA,TRBV5-6,CASSSERGASYEQYF,TGTGCCAGCAGCTCTGAACGGGGGGCCTCCTACGAGCAGTACTTC
TRBJ1-1,NA,TRBD1,TRBV4-2,CASSQDQQGVISEAFF,TGTGCCAGCAGCCAAGACCAACAGGGGGTGATCAGTGAAGCTTTCTTT
TRBJ1-1,NA,NA,TRBV5-1,CASSLETTQRGAFF,TGCGCCAGCAGCTTGGAAACTACCCAACGTGGAGCTTTCTTT
TRBJ1-1,NA,TRBD1,TRBV30,CAWSEGQGLNTEAFF,TGTGCCTGGAGTGAAGGACAGGGATTGAACACTGAAGCTTTCTTT
TRBJ1-1,NA,NA,TRBV19,CASSPPSYTEAFF,TGTGCCAGTAGTCCTCCTTCTTACACTGAAGCTTTCTTT
TRBJ1-1,NA,TRBD1,TRBV9,CASSRAQNRGVNTEAFF,TGTGCCAGCAGCCGCGCGCAAAACAGGGGGGTGAACACTGAAGCTTTCTTT
TRBJ2-5,NA,TRBD2,TRBV15,CATSRIQLAGGRETQYF,TGTGCCACCAGCAGAATACAGCTAGCGGGGGGGCGGGAGACCCAGTACTTC
TRBJ2-7,NA,TRBD2,TRBV7-3,CASSPSGSRPYEQYF,TGTGCCAGCAGCCCCAGCGGGAGCCGCCCCTACGAGCAGTACTTC
TRBJ1-1,NA,NA,TRBV5-5,CASSWEGNTEAFF,TGTGCCAGCAGCTGGGAGGGGAACACTGAAGCTTTCTTT
TRBJ2-7,NA,TRBD2,TRBV27,CASSLSRTRVSEQYF,TGTGCCAGCAGTTTATCGAGGACTAGGGTTAGCGAGCAGTACTTC